This T cell receptor beta chain comes out of a study of blood T cells in healthy people across ages. Per germline, CDR1 SQVTM and CDR2 ANQGSEA. The CDR3 is 13 amino acids. With 7 bases removed from V and 1 base from J, the gap between germline ends came to 13 bases. This clonotype was seen more than once but under ten times. Sample-barcoded 5' priming and a J-beta primer mix drove a second PCR of roughly 6 to 12 cycles. TCRdb used MiXCR to reprocess the 5' RACE reads, holding one entry per CDR3 protein. The profile shows about 1,600,000 distinct CDR3 sequences, 40% to 50% of them singletons. The specimen sequenced was blood. The chain uses TRBV29-1 and TRBJ2-5; D not certain. The origin of this receptor is a woman aged 18-30 years in good health. As DNA, the CDR3 is TGCAGCGCCCTTGGCAGGACCCAAGAGACCCAGTACTTC. Translation: CSALGRTQETQYF.